The T cell receptor beta chain under discussion was sequenced for a study of regulatory T cells in long-lasting Graves disease. The wider study: Graves' patients diagnosed newly had used antithyroid drugs under 3 months. Overall study results and limits: Under persistent disease, TRBV28, TRBJ1-2 and TRBJ2-5 were used preferentially. Persistent patients had a count of shared public clonotypes (approximately 2,700) that exceeded that of new patients (approximately 1,000). Peripheral blood, not thyroid tissue, was the sole material studied.

Specified time point: newly diagnosed GD, antithyroid drugs for less than 3 months. Extracted RNA from PBMCs served as the source of the TCR library. To make TCR beta libraries, researchers used iRepertoire HTBI primers and Arm-PCR of CDR3 regions. From the multiplex PCR reads, TCRdb called clonotypes with MiXCR, one entry per CDR3 protein. The data contain 200,000 to 300,000 distinct CDR3 sequences, over 20% of them singletons. The sample holds many counts of this clonotype. Its antigen is currently unknown. The CDR3 totals 15 residues. Per germline, CDR1 SGHTA and CDR2 FQGNSA. Between the trimmed V and J ends, which lost 5 bases and 2 bases, there was a span of 12 bases.

The chain has TRBV7-2 and TRBJ2-2; no reliable D call. Sample: peripheral blood mononuclear cells (PBMCs), taken at new diagnosis, from a patient treated with antithyroid drugs. This receptor was identified in a female donor with Graves disease. The CDR3 region has the DNA TGTGCCAGCAGCAAAAATAGGGATAACACCGGGGAGCTGTTTTTT. Translated: CASSKNRDNTGELFF.